This T cell receptor (beta chain) came from a study of T cells in Graves' hyperthyroidism and ophthalmopathy. Study-level findings and limits: Blood also showed most of the thyroid clonotypes that were expanded above 0.001. It was a median around 6 months before onset that the model predicted ophthalmopathy.

Amplification of TCR beta CDR3 regions was performed using RNA transcripts as template. In the first-round RT-PCR of the TCR CDR3, the HTBI primer set was used. TCRdb recomputed calls from the multiplex PCR reads with MiXCR, one row per CDR3 protein. The sample includes more than 650,000 distinct CDR3 sequences, 14% of them seen just once. This clonotype was observed at least ten times. Its antigen is not known. This CDR3 comprises 13 residues. Trimming took 5 bases from V and 7 from J, leaving 14 bases between them. Germline V gene sequence: CDR1 SGHTA, CDR2 FQGTGA. Subjects aged 18 to 65 presented with newly diagnosed hyperthyroidism of less than 2 months' duration.

The sequence was obtained from a woman aged 18-29 years with Graves' hyperthyroidism. The sample consisted of blood. V usage is TRBV7-3 and J usage is TRBJ1-1; unclear D gene. The CDR3: CASSLLKNSEAFF. The CDR3 DNA is TGTGCCAGCAGCCTCCTAAAGAATAGTGAAGCTTTCTTT.